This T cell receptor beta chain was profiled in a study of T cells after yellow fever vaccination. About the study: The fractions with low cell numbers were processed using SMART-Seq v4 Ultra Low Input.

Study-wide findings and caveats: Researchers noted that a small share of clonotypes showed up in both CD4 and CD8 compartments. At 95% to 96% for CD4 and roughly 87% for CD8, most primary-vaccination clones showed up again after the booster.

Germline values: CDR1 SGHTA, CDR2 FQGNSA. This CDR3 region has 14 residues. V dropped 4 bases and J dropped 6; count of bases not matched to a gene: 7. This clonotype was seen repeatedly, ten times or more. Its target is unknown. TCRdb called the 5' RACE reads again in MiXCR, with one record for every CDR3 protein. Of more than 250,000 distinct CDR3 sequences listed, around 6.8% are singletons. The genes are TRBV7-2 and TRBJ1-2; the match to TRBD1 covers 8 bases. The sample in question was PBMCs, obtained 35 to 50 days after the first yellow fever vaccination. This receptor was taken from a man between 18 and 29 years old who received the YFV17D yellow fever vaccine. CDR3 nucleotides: TGTGCCAGCAGCTATGGCCGGACAGGGCATGGCTACACCTTC. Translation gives CASSYGRTGHGYTF.